This T cell receptor (beta chain) was sequenced for a study of blood T cell repertoires in COVID-19. Study in general: Samples came from the United States, Italy and Spain, spanning acute and convalescent COVID-19.

Source study methods: How many nucleated cells were present was estimated from reference gene primer amplification. Measured with immunoSEQ multiplex PCR; TCRdb has only the in-frame clones, and not every one. V, J and clone size are taken as reported in that table, and D and trimming were inferred from the DNA itself. Of about 310,000 clones in the sample, nearly 90% are singletons; the top ten hold around 4.5%. A single count supports this clone. This clonotype was obtained from a woman under 30 with acute COVID-19. Specimen: PBMCs or T cells enriched from blood (not recorded which).

The CDR3 loop reads CASSFQVGGTIYF. In DNA form, the CDR3 reads TGCGCCAGCAGCTTCCAGGTAGGAGGCACCATATATTTT. The V and J genes are TRBV5-1 and TRBJ1-3; D is ambiguous. CDR1 and CDR2 (germline): SGHRS, YFSETQ. With 2 bases removed from V and 9 bases from J, the gap between germline ends came to 12 bases. The CDR3 length is 13 residues.